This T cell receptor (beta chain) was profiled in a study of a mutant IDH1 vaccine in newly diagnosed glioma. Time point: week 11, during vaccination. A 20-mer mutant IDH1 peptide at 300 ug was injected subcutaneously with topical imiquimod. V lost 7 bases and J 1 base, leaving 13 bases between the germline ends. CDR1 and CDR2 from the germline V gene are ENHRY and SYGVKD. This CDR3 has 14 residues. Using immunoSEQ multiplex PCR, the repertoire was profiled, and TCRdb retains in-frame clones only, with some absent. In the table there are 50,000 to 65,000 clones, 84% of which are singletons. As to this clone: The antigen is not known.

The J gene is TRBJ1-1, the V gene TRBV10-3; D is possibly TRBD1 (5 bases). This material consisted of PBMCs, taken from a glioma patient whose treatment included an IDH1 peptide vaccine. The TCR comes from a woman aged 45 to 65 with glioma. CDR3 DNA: TGTGCCATCACCAAGACAGTTACGAACACTGAAGCTTTCTTT. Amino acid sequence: CAITKTVTNTEAFF.